The 13 T cell receptor beta chains given below trace back to one sample, sequenced in a study of PD-1 blockade in classical Hodgkin lymphoma. Profiled with immunoSEQ multiplex PCR; TCRdb holds only in-frame clones, not every one. This repertoire shows under 30,000 clones, roughly 80% found once; its top ten account for 5% to 8%. Time point meaning: cycle 4 day 1 (C4D1), after six to seven weeks of nivolumab. Relapses following autologous stem cell transplantation were seen in all patients, with brentuximab vedotin exposure varying. Sequenced here: peripheral blood mononuclear cells (PBMCs), sampled before the fourth cycle of nivolumab. The receptors were sampled from a human donor with classical Hodgkin lymphoma.

This clone was detected only a few times. The chain is built from TRBV5-5 and TRBJ1-2; D not resolved. V was trimmed by 4 bases and J by 6 bases, leaving 16 bases between them. CDR3 length: 14 amino acids. Germline CDR1 is SGHKS and CDR2 is YYEKEE (reference sequence). This CDR3 is CASSATTSRDGYTF. The CDR3 bases are TGTGCCAGCAGCGCCACGACCTCTAGGGATGGCTACACCTTC. Variable domain in full (rest from reference TRBV5-5 and TRBJ1-2): DAGVTQSPTHLIKTRGQQVTLRCSPISGHKSVSWYQQVLGQGPQFIFQYYEKEERGRGNFPDRFSARQFPNYSSELNVNALLLGDSALYLCASSATTSRDGYTFGSGTRLTVV.

The gene calls are TRBV5-1 and TRBJ1-5; maybe TRBD1 (5 bases). Germline V CDR1 and CDR2: SGHRS, YFSETQ. Trimming took off 4 bases at V and 0 bases at J, with 11 bases between the two ends. CDR3 length: 15 residues. The CDR3, as DNA: TGCGCCAGCAGCCCGGGGGGGAATAGCAATCAGCCCCAGCATTTT. This sequence encodes CASSPGGNSNQPQHF.

Turning to this clone: One end of the junction does not line up with germline, which may come from a read error. The chain employs TRBV5-8 and TRBJ2-1, with 9 nucleotides matching TRBD2. Germline loops: CDR1 SGHTS, CDR2 YDEGEE. The CDR3 is 15 amino acids. The DNA of the CDR3 is TGTGCCAGCAGGTTGGCGGGAGGGCCGTACAATGAGCAGTTCTTC. Translated: CASRLAGGPYNEQFF.

This clone was counted a single time. The rearrangement uses TRBV28 and TRBJ1-5; TRBD1 matches 7 bases. The length of the CDR3 is 14 residues. Germline V lookup: CDR1 MDHEN, CDR2 SYDVKM. V shed 3 bases and J 6 bases; nucleotides not matched to a gene: 5. The CDR3 bases are TGTGCCAGCAGTTTTTCAGGGGGGAGTCAGCCCCAGCATTTT. This translates into CASSFSGGSQPQHF.

This sequence joins TRBV11-2 and TRBJ2-1; the D gene could be TRBD1 or TRBD2 (6 bases each). The germline CDR1 and CDR2 sequences are SGHAT and FQNNGV. CDR3 length: 12 residues. Trimming removed 5 bases from V and 10 bases from J, with 12 bases in between. The CDR3 bases are TGTGCCAGCAGCGGACAGCGGGTCGAGCAGTTCTTC. Its translation is CASSGQRVEQFF.

V usage is TRBV27 and J usage is TRBJ1-2; D perhaps matches TRBD1 (5 bases). Germline values: CDR1 MNHEY, CDR2 SMNVEV (reference sequence). This CDR3 has 15 residues. The V and J ends lost 4 bases and 5 bases respectively, with 17 bases between them. DNA of the CDR3: TGTGCCAGCAGTTCACCTTCTCGACAGCCTTATGGCTACACCTTC. It yields the protein CASSSPSRQPYGYTF.

The chain uses TRBV5-1 and TRBJ2-7, with D unresolved. CDR3 length: 16 residues. Trimming took 4 bases from V and 5 from J, leaving 22 bases between them. CDR1 is SGHRS and CDR2 is YFSETQ in the germline V gene. The DNA for the CDR3 is TGCGCCAGCAGCGTAAACGCACAGTACGCTGGTGACGAGCAGTACTTC. Translating it yields CASSVNAQYAGDEQYF.

Concerning this clone: The junction differs from germline at one of its ends, possibly a read error. Other DNA sequences in this sample translate to the same CDR3. V and J are TRBV28 and TRBJ1-5; 9 bases are a match to TRBD1. Germline-derived CDR1 and CDR2 are MDHEN and SYDVKM. This CDR3 spans 14 amino acids. DNA for the CDR3: TGTGCTAGCAGTTGGGACAGGGCTGGTCAGCCCCAGCATTTT. Amino acids: CASSWDRAGQPQHF.

The rearrangement joins TRBV15 to TRBJ2-2; D gene unclear. This CDR3 contains 12 residues. The germline V gene encodes CDR1 LNHNV and CDR2 YYDKDF (reference sequence). V was pared by 3 bases and J by 2 bases, with 1 base between. CDR3 DNA: TGTGCCACCAGCAGTAACACCGGGGAGCTGTTTTTT. Protein sequence: CATSSNTGELFF.

This chain connects TRBV15 to TRBJ1-4, with 8 bases lining up with TRBD1. CDR3 size: 15 residues. CDR1 is LNHNV and CDR2 is YYDKDF in the germline V gene (reference sequence). The ends lost 5 bases at V and 4 bases at J; junction bases unmatched: 6. The CDR3 reads CATSARDRSNEKLFF. The CDR3 nucleotides are TGTGCCACCAGCGCCAGGGACAGGAGTAATGAAAAACTGTTTTTT. Full variable domain (rest looked up from reference TRBV15 and TRBJ1-4): DAMVIQNPRYQVTQFGKPVTLSCSQTLNHNVMYWYQQKSSQAPKLLFHYYDKDFNNEADTPDNFQSRRPNTSFCFLDIRSPGLGDTAMYLCATSARDRSNEKLFFGSGTQLSVL.

The sample holds one count of this clone. The chain links TRBV30 to TRBJ1-5; D is unresolved. Germline CDR1 and CDR2: GTSNPN and SVGIG (reference sequence). The CDR3 length is 13 residues. With 5 bases removed from V and 6 bases from J, the gap between germline ends came to 14 bases. CDR3 sequence: CAWEEGLGQPQHF. In DNA, the CDR3 is TGTGCCTGGGAAGAGGGTCTGGGTCAGCCCCAGCATTTT.

The chain carries TRBV5-6 and TRBJ2-7; D is unclear. In germline, CDR1 is SGHDT, CDR2 YYEEEE. The CDR3 sequence is 11 residues long. V lost 0 bases, J lost 4 bases, and 2 bases lay in between. The CDR3 protein is CASSLDYEQYF. The CDR3, as DNA: TGTGCCAGCAGCTTGGATTACGAGCAGTACTTC. The variable domain in full, completed from reference TRBV5-6 and TRBJ2-7, reads DAGVTQSPTHLIKTRGQQVTLRCSPKSGHDTVSWYQQALGQGPQFIFQYYEEEERQRGNFPDRFSGHQFPNYSSELNVNALLLGDSALYLCASSLDYEQYFGPGTRLTVT.

V usage is TRBV5-1 and J usage is TRBJ2-7; D is undetermined. Trimming took 0 bases from V and 4 from J, leaving 14 bases between them. In germline, CDR1 is SGHRS, CDR2 YFSETQ. This CDR3 comprises 15 residues. CDR3 in amino acids: CASSLASGSYYEQYF. Written as DNA, the CDR3 is TGCGCCAGCAGCTTGGCCTCAGGTTCCTATTACGAGCAGTACTTC.